The TCR beta chain described here comes from a study of T cell responses to AZD1222 COVID-19 vaccine. Here immunoSEQ multiplex PCR was the method, and the copy in TCRdb shows in-frame clones only, minus some. In the table there are 90,000 to 110,000 clones, nearly 90% of which are singletons. On this clone: Its antigen is undetermined.

The length of the CDR3 is 13 residues. The germline gives CDR1 SNHLY, CDR2 FYNNEI. Trimming cost V 4 bases and J 7 bases; bases outside gene matches: 2. Findings of the study overall: It was only after the peak T cell response that any repertoires were sampled. Reports indicate that nearly half of spike-specific TCRs are directed at unmutated variant regions. Donors were mostly white British, more females; clonal diversity possibly underestimated. The study identified only five to seven AZD1222 recipients as seropositive at baseline.

The source was peripheral blood, collected on day 0 of MenACWY control vaccination. The chain links TRBV2 to TRBJ1-4, with 8 positions matching TRBD1. This sequence was found in an adult in good health. The CDR3 region has the DNA TGTGCCAGCAGTGGAGGACAGGGTGAAAAACTGTTTTTT. Its protein product is CASSGGQGEKLFF.